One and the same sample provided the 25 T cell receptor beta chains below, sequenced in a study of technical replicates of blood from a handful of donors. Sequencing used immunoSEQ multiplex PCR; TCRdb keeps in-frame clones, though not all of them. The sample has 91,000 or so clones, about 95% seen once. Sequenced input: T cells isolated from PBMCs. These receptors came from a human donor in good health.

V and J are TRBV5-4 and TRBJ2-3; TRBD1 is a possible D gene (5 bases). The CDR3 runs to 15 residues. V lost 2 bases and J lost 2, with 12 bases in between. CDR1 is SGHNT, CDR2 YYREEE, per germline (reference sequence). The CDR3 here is CASSFLTEYTDTQYF. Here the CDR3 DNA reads TGTGCCAGCAGCTTTCTGACAGAATACACAGATACGCAGTATTTT.

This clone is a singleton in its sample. The CDR3 sequence: CASAARPMAYNEQFF. The CDR3 DNA reads as TGTGCCAGTGCGGCCCGCCCCATGGCCTACAATGAGCAGTTCTTC. The chain couples TRBV19 to TRBJ2-1; D is uncertain. Per the germline V gene, CDR1 is LNHDA and CDR2 is SQIVND (reference sequence). Trimming left V 8 bases short and J 2 bases short, with 16 bases between. This CDR3 region has 15 residues. Full variable domain (remainder filled in from reference TRBV19 and TRBJ2-1): DGGITQSPKYLFRKEGQNVTLSCEQNLNHDAMYWYRQDPGQGLRLIYYSQIVNDFQKGDIAEGYSVSREKKESFPLTVTSAQKNPTAFYLCASAARPMAYNEQFFGPGTRLTVL.

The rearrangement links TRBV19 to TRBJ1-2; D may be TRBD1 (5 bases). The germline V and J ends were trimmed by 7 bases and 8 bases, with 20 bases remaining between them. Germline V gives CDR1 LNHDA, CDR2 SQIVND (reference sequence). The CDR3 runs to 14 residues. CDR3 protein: CASTKGEVSQGYTF. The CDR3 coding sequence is TGTGCCAGTACTAAAGGGGAGGTTTCGCAAGGCTACACCTTC.

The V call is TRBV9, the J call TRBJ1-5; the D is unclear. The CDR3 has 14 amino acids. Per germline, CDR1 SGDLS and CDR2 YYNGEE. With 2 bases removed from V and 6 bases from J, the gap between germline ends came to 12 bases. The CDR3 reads CASSVYAGIQPQHF. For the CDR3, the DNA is TGTGCCAGCAGCGTTTACGCGGGAATTCAGCCCCAGCATTTT.

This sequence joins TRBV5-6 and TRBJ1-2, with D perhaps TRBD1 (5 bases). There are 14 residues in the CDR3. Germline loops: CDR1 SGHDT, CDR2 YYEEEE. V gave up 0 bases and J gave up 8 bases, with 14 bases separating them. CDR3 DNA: TGTGCCAGCAGCTTGGGACAGATGGGCTTAGGCTACACCTTC. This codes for CASSLGQMGLGYTF.

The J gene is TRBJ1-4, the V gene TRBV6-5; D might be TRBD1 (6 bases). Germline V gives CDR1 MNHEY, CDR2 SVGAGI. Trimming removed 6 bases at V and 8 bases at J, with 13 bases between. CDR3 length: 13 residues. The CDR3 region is CASRSGDGEKLFF. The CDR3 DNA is TGTGCCAGCAGGTCAGGGGATGGGGAAAAACTGTTTTTT.

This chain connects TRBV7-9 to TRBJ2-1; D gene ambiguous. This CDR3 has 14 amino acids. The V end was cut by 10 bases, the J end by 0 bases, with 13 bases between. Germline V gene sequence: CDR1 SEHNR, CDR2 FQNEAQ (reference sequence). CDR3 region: CAIPRWSSYNEQFF. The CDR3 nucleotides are TGTGCCATCCCTCGTTGGAGCTCCTACAATGAGCAGTTCTTC.

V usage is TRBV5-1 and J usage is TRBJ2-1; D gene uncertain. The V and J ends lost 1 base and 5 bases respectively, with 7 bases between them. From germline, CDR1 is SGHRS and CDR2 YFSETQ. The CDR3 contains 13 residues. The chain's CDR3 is CASSLLGDNEQFF. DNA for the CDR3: TGCGCCAGCAGCTTGCTCGGTGACAATGAGCAGTTCTTC.

In DNA, the CDR3 is TGTGCCAGCAGTTTAGCGCCCCAGGGGGGCGAGCAGTACTTC. This codes for CASSLAPQGGEQYF. The rearrangement joins TRBV28 to TRBJ2-7, with a possible D match to TRBD1 (7 bases). The germline V gene has CDR1 MDHEN and CDR2 SYDVKM. The CDR3 extends over 14 amino acids. Deletions cut 2 bases from V and 6 bases from J, with 14 bases between.

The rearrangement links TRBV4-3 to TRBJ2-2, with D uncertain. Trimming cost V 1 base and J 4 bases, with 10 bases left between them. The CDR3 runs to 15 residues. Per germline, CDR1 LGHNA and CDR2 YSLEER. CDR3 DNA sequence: TGCGCCAGCAGCCAAGTCGGCGGCCTCACCGGGGAGCTGTTTTTT. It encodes CASSQVGGLTGELFF.

The CDR3 DNA reads TGTGCCAGCAGTTTATCTAGCGGGAGATTCGATGAGCAGTTCTTC. Protein product: CASSLSSGRFDEQFF. The V gene is TRBV27, the J gene TRBJ2-1; 9 bases align to TRBD2. V shed 0 bases, J shed 8 bases, and the junction held 5 bases outside the gene matches. Germline loops: CDR1 MNHEY, CDR2 SMNVEV (reference sequence). The CDR3 extends over 15 amino acids.

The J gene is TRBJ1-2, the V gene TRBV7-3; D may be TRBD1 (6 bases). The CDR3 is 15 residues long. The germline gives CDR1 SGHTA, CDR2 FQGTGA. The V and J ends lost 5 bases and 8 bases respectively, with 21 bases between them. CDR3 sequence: CASSPGTYKGQGYTF. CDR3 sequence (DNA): TGTGCCAGCAGCCCTGGGACATACAAAGGCCAGGGCTACACCTTC.

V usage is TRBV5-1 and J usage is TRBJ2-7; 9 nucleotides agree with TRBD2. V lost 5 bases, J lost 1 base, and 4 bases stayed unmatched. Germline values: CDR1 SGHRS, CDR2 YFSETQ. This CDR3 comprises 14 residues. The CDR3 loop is CASSVTSGSYEQYF. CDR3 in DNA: TGCGCCAGCAGTGTTACTAGCGGGTCCTACGAGCAGTACTTC.

CDR3 nucleotide sequence: TGTGCCACCAGCAGAGATGGGGGCGGCGGAGGGGGCATCATGAACACTGAAGCTTTCTTT. Protein: CATSRDGGGGGGIMNTEAFF. The V and J genes are TRBV15 and TRBJ1-1, with 7 bases aligning to TRBD1. Germline V gene sequence: CDR1 LNHNV, CDR2 YYDKDF (reference sequence). Trimming at V came to 0 bases and at J to 0 bases, leaving 16 bases not matched to a gene. The CDR3 has 20 residues.

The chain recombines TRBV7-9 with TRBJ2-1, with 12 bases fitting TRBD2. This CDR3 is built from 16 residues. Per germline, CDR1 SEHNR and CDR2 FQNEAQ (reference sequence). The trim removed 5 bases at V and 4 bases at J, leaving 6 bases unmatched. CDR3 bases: TGTGCCAGCAGCCCGAAGACTAGCGGGAGTTACAATGAGCAGTTCTTC. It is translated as CASSPKTSGSYNEQFF.

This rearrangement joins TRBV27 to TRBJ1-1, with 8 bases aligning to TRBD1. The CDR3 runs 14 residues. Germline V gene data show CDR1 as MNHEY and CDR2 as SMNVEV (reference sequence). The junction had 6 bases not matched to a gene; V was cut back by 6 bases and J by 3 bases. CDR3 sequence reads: CASRRQGKHTEAFF. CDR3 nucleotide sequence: TGTGCCAGCAGGAGACAGGGGAAGCACACTGAAGCTTTCTTT.

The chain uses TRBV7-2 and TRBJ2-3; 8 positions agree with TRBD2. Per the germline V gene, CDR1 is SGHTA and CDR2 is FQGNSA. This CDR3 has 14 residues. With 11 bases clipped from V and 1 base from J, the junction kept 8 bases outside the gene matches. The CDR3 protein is CASRPGGGTDTQYF. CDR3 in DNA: TGTGCCTCCCGGCCGGGAGGGGGCACAGATACGCAGTATTTT.

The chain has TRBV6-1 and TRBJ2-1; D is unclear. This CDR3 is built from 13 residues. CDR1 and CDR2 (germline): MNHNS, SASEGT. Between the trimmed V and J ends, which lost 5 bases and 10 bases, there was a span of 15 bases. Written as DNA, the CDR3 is TGTGCCAGCAGTACCGGTCGACATGGGGAGCAGTTCTTC. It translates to CASSTGRHGEQFF.

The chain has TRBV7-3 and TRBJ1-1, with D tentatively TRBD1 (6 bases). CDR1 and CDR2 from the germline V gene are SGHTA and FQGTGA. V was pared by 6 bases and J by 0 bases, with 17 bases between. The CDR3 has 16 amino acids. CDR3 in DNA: TGTGCCAGCAGTACGACAGGAAATTTACTGAACACTGAAGCTTTCTTT. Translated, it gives CASSTTGNLLNTEAFF.

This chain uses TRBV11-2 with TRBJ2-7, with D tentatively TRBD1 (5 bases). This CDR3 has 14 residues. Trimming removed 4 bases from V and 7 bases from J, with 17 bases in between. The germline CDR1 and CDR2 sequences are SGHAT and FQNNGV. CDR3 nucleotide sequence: TGTGCCAGCAGCTCAACCACCTCTCACAGGGAGCAGTACTTC. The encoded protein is CASSSTTSHREQYF.

The CDR3, as DNA: TGTGCCAGCAGCTTAGTTCGTTATTACGAGCAGTACTTC. The encoded protein is CASSLVRYYEQYF. The chain has TRBV7-2 and TRBJ2-7; D remains ambiguous. The CDR3 runs 13 residues. Germline V CDR1 and CDR2: SGHTA, FQGNSA. Deletions cut 1 base from V and 4 bases from J, with 8 bases between.

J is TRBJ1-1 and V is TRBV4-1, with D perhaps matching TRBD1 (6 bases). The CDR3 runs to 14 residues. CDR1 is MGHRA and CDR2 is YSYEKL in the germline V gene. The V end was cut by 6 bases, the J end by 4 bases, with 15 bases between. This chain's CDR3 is CASRSLTGSTEAFF. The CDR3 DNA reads TGCGCCAGCAGGAGTCTTACAGGGAGCACTGAAGCTTTCTTT.

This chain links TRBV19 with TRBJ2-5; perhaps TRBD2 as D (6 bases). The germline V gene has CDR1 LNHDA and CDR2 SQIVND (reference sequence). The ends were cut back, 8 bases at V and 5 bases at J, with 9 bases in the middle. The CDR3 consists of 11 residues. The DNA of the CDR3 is TGTGCCAGTTTTGGGGGGGAGACCCAGTACTTC. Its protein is CASFGGETQYF.

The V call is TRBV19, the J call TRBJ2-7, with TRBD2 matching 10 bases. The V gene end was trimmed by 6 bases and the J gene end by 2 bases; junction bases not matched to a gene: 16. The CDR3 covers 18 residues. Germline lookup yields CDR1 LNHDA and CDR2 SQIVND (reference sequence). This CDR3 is CASSPRGVIAGGAYEQYF. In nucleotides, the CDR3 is TGTGCCAGTAGCCCGCGGGGGGTAATAGCGGGAGGCGCCTACGAGCAGTACTTC.

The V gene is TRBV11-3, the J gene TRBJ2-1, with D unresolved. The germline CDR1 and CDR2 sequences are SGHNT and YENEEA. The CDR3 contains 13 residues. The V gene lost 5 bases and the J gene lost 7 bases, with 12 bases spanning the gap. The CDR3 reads CASSVLSPNEQFF. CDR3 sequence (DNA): TGTGCCAGCAGCGTACTATCTCCTAATGAGCAGTTCTTC.